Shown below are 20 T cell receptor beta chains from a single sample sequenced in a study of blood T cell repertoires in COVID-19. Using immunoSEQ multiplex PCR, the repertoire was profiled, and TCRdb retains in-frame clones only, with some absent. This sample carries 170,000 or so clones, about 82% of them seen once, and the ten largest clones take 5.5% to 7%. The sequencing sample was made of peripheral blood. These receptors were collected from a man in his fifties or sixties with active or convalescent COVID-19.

This chain's CDR3 is CASSRPGTASNQPQHF. The DNA of the CDR3 is TGTGCCAGCAGTAGACCCGGGACAGCTAGCAATCAGCCCCAGCATTTT. The chain is built from TRBV6-2 or TRBV6-3 and TRBJ1-5, with TRBD1 identical over 7 bases. The germline V gene encodes CDR1 MNHEY and CDR2 SVGEGT. The CDR3 has 16 amino acids. Unmatched junction bases numbered 7, after V lost 5 bases and J lost 0 bases.

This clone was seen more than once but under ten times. The CDR3: CASSSGTSGRTGELFF. CDR3 DNA sequence: TGTGCCAGCAGCAGCGGGACTAGCGGGAGAACCGGGGAGCTGTTTTTT. V and J are TRBV5-4 and TRBJ2-2; 14 bases are a match to TRBD2. Germline CDR1 is SGHNT and CDR2 is YYREEE (reference sequence). The CDR3 has 16 residues. Trimming took 4 bases from V and 5 from J; bases not matched to a gene: 4.

The CDR3 DNA follows: TGTGCCAGCAGTTATGAAGTTAGGGGTATTGAAGCTTTCTTT. Translated: CASSYEVRGIEAFF. The chain joins TRBV6-6 to TRBJ1-1; tentatively, D is TRBD1 (5 bases). V lost 3 bases and J 7 bases, leaving 15 bases between the germline ends. The V gene's germline CDR1 is MNHNY and CDR2 SVGAGI (reference sequence). This CDR3 contains 14 residues.

The DNA of the CDR3 is TGTGCCAGCAGCCAAGAGACTGGCGATGGACTGTTTTTT. It codes for CASSQETGDGLFF. The chain is built from TRBV4-2 and TRBJ1-4; no clear D gene. Germline CDR1 and CDR2: LGHNA and YNFKEQ. V dropped 0 bases and J dropped 13 bases, with 12 bases sitting between them. The CDR3 covers 13 residues.

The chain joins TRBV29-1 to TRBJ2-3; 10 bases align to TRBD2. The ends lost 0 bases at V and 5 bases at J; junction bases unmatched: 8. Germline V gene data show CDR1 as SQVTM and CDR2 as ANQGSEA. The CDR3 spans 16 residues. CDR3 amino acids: CSVEDLSGRALDTQYF. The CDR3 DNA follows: TGCAGCGTTGAAGATCTAAGCGGGAGGGCCTTAGATACGCAGTATTTT.

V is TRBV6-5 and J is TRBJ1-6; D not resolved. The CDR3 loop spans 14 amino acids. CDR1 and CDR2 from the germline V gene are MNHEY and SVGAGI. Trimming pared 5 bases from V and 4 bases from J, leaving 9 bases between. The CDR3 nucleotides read TGTGCCAGCAGTCTCACGGAGTATAATTCACCCCTCCACTTT. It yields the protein CASSLTEYNSPLHF.

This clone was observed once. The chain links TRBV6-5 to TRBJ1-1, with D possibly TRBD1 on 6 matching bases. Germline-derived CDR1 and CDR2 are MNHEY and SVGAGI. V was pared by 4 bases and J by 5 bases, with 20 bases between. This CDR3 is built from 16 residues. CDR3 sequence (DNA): TGTGCCAGCAGTTCCACCCACCAGGGGCTGGGGACTGAAGCTTTCTTT. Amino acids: CASSSTHQGLGTEAFF.

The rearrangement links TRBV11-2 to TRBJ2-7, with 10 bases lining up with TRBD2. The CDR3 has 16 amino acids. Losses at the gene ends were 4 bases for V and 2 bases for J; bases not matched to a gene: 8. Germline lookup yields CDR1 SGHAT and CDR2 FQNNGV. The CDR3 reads CASSSPSLAGAYEQYF. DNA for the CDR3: TGTGCCAGCAGCTCACCTTCCCTAGCGGGGGCCTACGAGCAGTACTTC.

CDR3 in DNA: TGTGCCAGCAGTGAAGCCAGGTATAGCAATCAGCCCCAGCATTTT. It codes for CASSEARYSNQPQHF. V is TRBV2 and J is TRBJ1-5; D is ambiguous. Per germline, CDR1 SNHLY and CDR2 FYNNEI. V lost 0 bases to trimming and J lost 0 bases, with 6 bases between them. CDR3 length: 15 residues.

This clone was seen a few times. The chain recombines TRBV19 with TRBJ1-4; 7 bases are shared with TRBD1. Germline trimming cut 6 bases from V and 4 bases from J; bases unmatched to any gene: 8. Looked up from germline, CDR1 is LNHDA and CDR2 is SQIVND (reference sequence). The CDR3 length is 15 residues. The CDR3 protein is CASREWDSRNEKLFF. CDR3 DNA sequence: TGTGCCAGTAGGGAATGGGACAGCCGTAATGAAAAACTGTTTTTT.

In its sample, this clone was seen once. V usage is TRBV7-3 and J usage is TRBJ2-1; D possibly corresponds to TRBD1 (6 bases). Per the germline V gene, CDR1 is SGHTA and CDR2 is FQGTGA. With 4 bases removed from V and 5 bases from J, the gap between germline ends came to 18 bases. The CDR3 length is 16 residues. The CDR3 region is CASSSLGGTVHNEQFF. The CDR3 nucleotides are TGTGCCAGCAGCTCCCTAGGGGGAACAGTCCACAATGAGCAGTTCTTC.

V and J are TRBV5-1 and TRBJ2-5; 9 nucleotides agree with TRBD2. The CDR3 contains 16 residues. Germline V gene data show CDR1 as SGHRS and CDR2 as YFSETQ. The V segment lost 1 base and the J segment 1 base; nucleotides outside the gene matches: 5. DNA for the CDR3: TGCGCCAGCAGCTTGCAGGCGGGGGGGTCCCAAGAGACCCAGTACTTC. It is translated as CASSLQAGGSQETQYF.

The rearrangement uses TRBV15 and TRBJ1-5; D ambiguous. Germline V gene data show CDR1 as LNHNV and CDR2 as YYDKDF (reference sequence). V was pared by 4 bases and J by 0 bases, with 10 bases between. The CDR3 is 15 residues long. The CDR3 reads CATSNGGSSNQPQHF. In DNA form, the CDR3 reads TGTGCCACCAGCAATGGCGGCAGTAGCAATCAGCCCCAGCATTTT.

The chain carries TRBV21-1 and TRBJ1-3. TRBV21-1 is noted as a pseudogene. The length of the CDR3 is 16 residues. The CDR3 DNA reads TGTGCCAGCAGCCAGACTAAACTAGCATCCGGAAACACCATATATTTT. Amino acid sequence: CASSQTKLASGNTIYF.

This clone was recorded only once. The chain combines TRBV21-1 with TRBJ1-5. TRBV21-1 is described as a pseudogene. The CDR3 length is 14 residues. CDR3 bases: TGTGCCAGCAGCAAAGTTCAGACTAATCAGCCCCAGCATTTT. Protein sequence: CASSKVQTNQPQHF.

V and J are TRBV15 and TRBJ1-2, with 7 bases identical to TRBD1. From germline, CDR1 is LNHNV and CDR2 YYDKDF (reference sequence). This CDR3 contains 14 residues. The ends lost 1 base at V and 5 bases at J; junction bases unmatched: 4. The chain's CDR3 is CATSRAGQEYGYTF. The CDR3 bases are TGTGCCACCAGCAGAGCCGGACAGGAATATGGCTACACCTTC.

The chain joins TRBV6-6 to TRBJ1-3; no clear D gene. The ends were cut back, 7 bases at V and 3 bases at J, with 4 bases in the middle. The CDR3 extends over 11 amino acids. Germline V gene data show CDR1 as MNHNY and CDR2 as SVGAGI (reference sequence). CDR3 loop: CASIIGNTIYF. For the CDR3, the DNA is TGTGCCAGCATTATTGGAAACACCATATATTTT.

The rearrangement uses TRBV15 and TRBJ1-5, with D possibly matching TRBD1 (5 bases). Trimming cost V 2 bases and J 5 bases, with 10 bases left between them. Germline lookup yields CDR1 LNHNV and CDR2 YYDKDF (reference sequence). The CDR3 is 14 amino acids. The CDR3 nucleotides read TGTGCCACCAGCAGAAGCATGACAGATCAGCCCCAGCATTTT. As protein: CATSRSMTDQPQHF.

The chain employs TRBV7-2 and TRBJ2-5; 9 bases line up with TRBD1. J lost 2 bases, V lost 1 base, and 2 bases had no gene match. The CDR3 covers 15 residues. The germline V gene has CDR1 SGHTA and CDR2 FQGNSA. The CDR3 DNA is TGTGCCAGCAGCTTAGGGGGACAGGGACAAGAGACCCAGTACTTC. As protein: CASSLGGQGQETQYF.

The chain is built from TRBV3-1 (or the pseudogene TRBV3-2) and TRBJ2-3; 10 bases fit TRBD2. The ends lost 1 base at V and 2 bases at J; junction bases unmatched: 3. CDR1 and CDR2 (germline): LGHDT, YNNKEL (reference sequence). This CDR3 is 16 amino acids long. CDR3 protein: CASSQVAGGPTDTQYF. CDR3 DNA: TGTGCCAGCAGCCAAGTAGCGGGGGGACCCACAGATACGCAGTATTTT.